This entry features one TCR beta chain sequence. The CDR3 is 13 amino acids. With 1 base removed from V and 5 bases from J, the gap between germline ends came to 9 bases. CDR1 is SEHNR and CDR2 is FQNEAQ in the germline V gene (reference sequence). This sample stems from a study of multiple sclerosis patients with progressive multifocal leukoencephalopathy. The time point: before natalizumab initiation. All patients had prior interferon beta, and all PML patients were female. Data came from immunoSEQ multiplex PCR; TCRdb stores just in-frame clones and leaves some out. Of 30,000 or so clones listed, over 75% are singletons.

The rearrangement links TRBV7-9 to TRBJ2-7; D gene uncertain. The clonotype comes from a human donor with multiple sclerosis. The sample taken for sequencing was PBMCs. CDR3 loop: CASSLGARNEQYF. The CDR3 coding sequence is TGTGCCAGCAGCTTAGGAGCGAGGAACGAGCAGTACTTC.